Reported below is one T cell receptor beta chain. The antigen is unknown. This record belongs to a study of shared clonotypes between healthy human individuals. About the research overall: For every donor, three CD4 naive, three CD4 memory, two CD8 naive and one CD8 memory plates were used.

Study results and caveats: Clonotypes not shared had lower generation probabilities than those common to all four donors.

Libraries were prepared by immunoSEQ multiplex PCR; TCRdb keeps only in-frame clonotypes and omits some of them. The sample consists of over 2 million clones, about 95% of them appearing once. Naive-designated CD8 cells lacked CD45RO, were positively enriched for CCR7, and omitted terminally differentiated effector memory CD45RA+ cells. CDR3 length equals 17 residues. Germline V gives CDR1 ENHRY, CDR2 SYGVKD. Trimming removed 0 bases from V and 1 base from J; junction bases left unmatched: 1. V gene TRBV10-3 combines with J gene TRBJ2-1; 12 bases are a match to TRBD2. Source material: naive CD8+ T cells sorted from blood. The TCR originated in a man younger than 35 in good health. Here the CDR3 DNA reads TGTGCCATCAGTGAGTCAGGACTAGCGGGGTCCTACAATGAGCAGTTCTTC. Residues: CAISESGLAGSYNEQFF.